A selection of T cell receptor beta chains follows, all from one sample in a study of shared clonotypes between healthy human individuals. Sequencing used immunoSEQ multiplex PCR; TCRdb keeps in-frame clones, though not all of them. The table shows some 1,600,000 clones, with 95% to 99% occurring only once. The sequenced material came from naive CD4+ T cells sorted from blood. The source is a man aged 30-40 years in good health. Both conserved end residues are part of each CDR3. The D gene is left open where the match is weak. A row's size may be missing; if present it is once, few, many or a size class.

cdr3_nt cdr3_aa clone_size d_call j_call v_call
TGTGCCAGCAGCCGGGACGGAAACTATGGCTACACCTTC CASSRDGNYGYTF - - TRBJ1-2 TRBV6-5
TGTGCCAGCAGCACCCGACAGGGGGCAGAGACCCAGTACTTC CASSTRQGAETQYF - TRBD1 TRBJ2-5 TRBV5-8
TGTGCCAGCAGCCTGCCGACAGGGGACTACGAGCAGTACTTC CASSLPTGDYEQYF - TRBD1 TRBJ2-7 TRBV7-9
TGTGCCAGCAGCTTATTAGGGCGGGGGGTTCACGAGCAGTACTTC CASSLLGRGVHEQYF - TRBD2 TRBJ2-7 TRBV7-9
TGTGCCAGCAGCTCCACAGGACAGCCACCGATGCCCCAGCATTTT CASSSTGQPPMPQHF - - TRBJ1-5 TRBV13
TGCGCCAGCAGCAGAACGCTCAATGAAAAACTGTTTTTT CASSRTLNEKLFF - - TRBJ1-4 TRBV5-1
TGTGCCAGCAGCCAAGGCTACTTAACGAACAGGGGCGATCAAGAGACCCAGTACTTC CASSQGYLTNRGDQETQYF - TRBD1 TRBJ2-5 TRBV14
TGTGCCAGCAGCTTAGTGACGTCGGGGTCGGGCAATGAGCAGTTCTTC CASSLVTSGSGNEQFF - - TRBJ2-1 TRBV11-3
TGTGCCAGCAGTGAAGTGGGCTATGGCTACACCTTC CASSEVGYGYTF - - TRBJ1-2 TRBV6-1
TGTGCCAGCAGTGAGTCAGGGAGATGGTCCGGCTACACCTTC CASSESGRWSGYTF - - TRBJ1-2 TRBV25-1
TGCGCCAGCAGTGGAGGTATCGGGGAGCTGTTTTTT CASSGGIGELFF - - TRBJ2-2 TRBV23-1
TGCGCCAGCAGTGAAAGGAAGCCGAGCGAGCAGTACTTC CASSERKPSEQYF - - TRBJ2-7 TRBV10-1
TGCGCCAGCAGCCATATCGGGGTGGGGGAGACCCAGTACTTC CASSHIGVGETQYF - - TRBJ2-5 TRBV4-3
TGCAGCGTTGAAGGGGGCCAGCGGGAGGGAAAAGAGACCCAGTACTTC CSVEGGQREGKETQYF - TRBD2 TRBJ2-5 TRBV29-1
TGTGCCAGCAGCAGAGTCAGAGGATCAGGGAACACTGAAGCTTTCTTT CASSRVRGSGNTEAFF once - TRBJ1-1 TRBV7-2
TGTGCTAGCAGCCCTATCGCGGGGACGACCTACAATGAGCAGTTCTTC CASSPIAGTTYNEQFF - - TRBJ2-1 TRBV7-7
TGTGCCAGTAAGGCAGGGACAGGGATCGCCGGGGAGCTGTTTTTT CASKAGTGIAGELFF - TRBD1 TRBJ2-2 TRBV19
TGTGCCAGTAAAACCCATTCCGGGACGGATTCTGGGGCCAACGTCCTGACTTTC CASKTHSGTDSGANVLTF - - TRBJ2-6 TRBV19
TGTGCCAGCAGCTTAGTGGGGACTAGCCTTGCCCCAGATACGCAGTATTTT CASSLVGTSLAPDTQYF - TRBD2 TRBJ2-3 TRBV11-2
TGTGCCAGCAGCCAAGTGCACGCGGCTTCTTACGAGCAGTACTTC CASSQVHAASYEQYF - - TRBJ2-7 TRBV14
TGCGCCAGCAGCTTCGGTCAGGCGGACTATGGCTACACCTTC CASSFGQADYGYTF - - TRBJ1-2 TRBV5-1
TGCGCCAGCATGGCGGCTAGCGGGATTACGCAGTATTTT CASMAASGITQYF - TRBD2 TRBJ2-3 TRBV10-1
TGTGCCAGCAGCCGCCCCAGGGTACGCTATGGCTACACCTTC CASSRPRVRYGYTF - - TRBJ1-2 TRBV7-2
TGCGCCAGCAGCCAAGACACCAATGCGGATACGCAGTATTTT CASSQDTNADTQYF - - TRBJ2-3 TRBV4-1
TGTGCCAGCAGTGAAGGTCTCAGGGGCTCCGAGCAGTACTTC CASSEGLRGSEQYF - - TRBJ2-7 TRBV2
TGTGCCACCAGCAGATGGGACAGCTCCTACGAGCAGTACTTC CATSRWDSSYEQYF - TRBD1 TRBJ2-7 TRBV15
TGTGCCAGCAGTTTAAACTCAGGCTACCCCTACGAGCAGTACTTC CASSLNSGYPYEQYF - - TRBJ2-7 TRBV27
TGTGCCAGCAGCCCCCTTACAGGGGTGGTCTGGGGCTACACCTTC CASSPLTGVVWGYTF - TRBD1 TRBJ1-2 TRBV9